This T cell receptor (beta chain) was identified in a study of blood T cell repertoires in COVID-19. Background on the study: Spain, Italy and the United States supplied samples that represented acute and convalescent COVID-19. The cDNA or gDNA used as material had been derived from T cells, B-cell-depleted T cells, or PBMCs.

Original handling: Using reference gene primer amplification, nucleated cell counts were estimated. Profiled with immunoSEQ multiplex PCR; TCRdb holds only in-frame clones, not every one. D and trimming were read from the DNA, whereas the V and J calls and clone size are those reported in that table. Found here are under 300,000 clones, more than 75% of them singletons; the top ten hold more than 6.5%. V gave up 5 bases and J gave up 7 bases, with 5 bases separating them. CDR1 is PRHDT and CDR2 is FYEKMQ in the germline V gene (reference sequence). The CDR3 spans 11 residues. V and J are TRBV13 and TRBJ1-4, with D hard to call. Sequencing used peripheral blood. The receptor comes from an older woman with active or convalescent COVID-19. CDR3 nucleotides: TGTGCCAGCAGCCATTCTGAAAAACTGTTTTTT. Translated: CASSHSEKLFF.